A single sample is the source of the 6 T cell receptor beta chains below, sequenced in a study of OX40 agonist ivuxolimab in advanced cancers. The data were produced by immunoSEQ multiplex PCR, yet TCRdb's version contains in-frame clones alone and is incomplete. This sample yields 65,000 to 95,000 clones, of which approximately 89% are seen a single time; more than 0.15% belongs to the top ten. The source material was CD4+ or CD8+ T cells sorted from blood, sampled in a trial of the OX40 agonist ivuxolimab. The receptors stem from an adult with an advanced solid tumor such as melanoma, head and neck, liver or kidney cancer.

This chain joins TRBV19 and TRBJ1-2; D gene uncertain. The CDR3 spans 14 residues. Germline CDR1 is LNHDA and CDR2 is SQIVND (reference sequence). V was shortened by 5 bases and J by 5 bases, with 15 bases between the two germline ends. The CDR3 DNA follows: TGTGCCAGTAGTCCCATCGGGGATTCTTATGGCTACACCTTC. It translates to CASSPIGDSYGYTF. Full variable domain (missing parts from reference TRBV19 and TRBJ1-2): DGGITQSPKYLFRKEGQNVTLSCEQNLNHDAMYWYRQDPGQGLRLIYYSQIVNDFQKGDIAEGYSVSREKKESFPLTVTSAQKNPTAFYLCASSPIGDSYGYTFGSGTRLTVV.

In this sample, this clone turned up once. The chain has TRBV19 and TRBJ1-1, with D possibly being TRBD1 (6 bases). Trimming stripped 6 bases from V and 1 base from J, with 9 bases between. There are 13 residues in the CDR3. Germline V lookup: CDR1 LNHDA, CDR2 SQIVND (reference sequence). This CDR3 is CASRGASNTEAFF. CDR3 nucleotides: TGTGCCAGTAGGGGGGCCTCGAACACTGAAGCTTTCTTT.

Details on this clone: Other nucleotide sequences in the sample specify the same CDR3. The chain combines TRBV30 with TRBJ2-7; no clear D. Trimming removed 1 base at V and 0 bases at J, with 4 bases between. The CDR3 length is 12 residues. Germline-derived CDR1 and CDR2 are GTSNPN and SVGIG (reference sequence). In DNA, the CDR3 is TGTGCCTGGAGTGGACGCTCCTACGAGCAGTACTTC. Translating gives CAWSGRSYEQYF.

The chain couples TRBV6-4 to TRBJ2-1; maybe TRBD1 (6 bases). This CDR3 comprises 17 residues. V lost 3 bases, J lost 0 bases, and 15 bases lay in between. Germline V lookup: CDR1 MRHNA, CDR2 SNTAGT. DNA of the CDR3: TGTGCCAGCAGTGATGAGGCTACCAGGGGCTCCTACAATGAGCAGTTCTTC. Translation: CASSDEATRGSYNEQFF.

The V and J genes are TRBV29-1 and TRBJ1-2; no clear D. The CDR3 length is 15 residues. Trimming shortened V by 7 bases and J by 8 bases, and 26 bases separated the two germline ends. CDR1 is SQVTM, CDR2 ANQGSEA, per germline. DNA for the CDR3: TGCAGCGCTCCCCTCTTCACCGGGCTATCAGGAGGCTACACCTTC. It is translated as CSAPLFTGLSGGYTF.

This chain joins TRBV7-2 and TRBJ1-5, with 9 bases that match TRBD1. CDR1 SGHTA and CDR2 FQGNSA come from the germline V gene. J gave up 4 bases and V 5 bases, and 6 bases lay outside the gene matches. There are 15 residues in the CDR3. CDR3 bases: TGTGCCAGCAGCACGTGGACAGGGGCAAATCAGCCCCAGCATTTT. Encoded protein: CASSTWTGANQPQHF.